Listed below are T cell receptor beta chains from one sample, sequenced in a study of blood T cells in healthy people across ages. TCRdb re-called the 5' RACE reads with MiXCR, one entry per CDR3 protein. This table has roughly 1,800,000 distinct CDR3 sequences, roughly 52% appearing once. The sample was blood. Every receptor here comes from a woman in her 40s in good health. The CDR3 runs from the conserved cysteine through the conserved F or W. D genes are given only for firm matches. Size is stated for part of the rows, as once, few or many counts, or as a class when the clone is expanded.

CANSLYSSSYEQYF TGTGCCAACAGCTTGTACAGTTCCTCCTACGAGCAGTACTTC - - TRBJ2-7 TRBV5-6
CSAGQGSGYGYTF TGCAGTGCTGGACAGGGATCGGGATATGGCTACACCTTC TRBD1 - TRBJ1-2 TRBV20-1
CATSRPPGQRGNKVNIQYF TGTGCCACCAGCAGACCCCCGGGACAGAGGGGCAATAAAGTAAACATTCAGTACTTC TRBD1 many TRBJ2-4 TRBV15
CSAPLNRLTDTQYF TGCAGTGCACCCCTAAACCGTCTCACAGATACGCAGTATTTT - - TRBJ2-3 TRBV20-1
CASSVLWFADTQYF TGTGCCAGCAGCGTCCTTTGGTTCGCCGATACGCAGTATTTT - - TRBJ2-3 TRBV7-3
CASSLVGQGATNEKLFF TGTGCCAGCAGCTTAGTGGGTCAGGGAGCAACTAATGAAAAACTGTTTTTT - few TRBJ1-4 TRBV7-2
CSASSSGFSYEQYF TGCAGTGCTAGTTCGAGCGGGTTCTCCTACGAGCAGTACTTC - - TRBJ2-7 TRBV20-1
CASSQDGSTSGRDTQYF TGCGCCAGCAGCCAAGATGGGTCGACTAGCGGCAGAGATACGCAGTATTTT TRBD2 - TRBJ2-3 TRBV4-1
CASLGTGNSPLHF TGTGCCAGCCTCGGGACAGGAAATTCACCCCTCCACTTT TRBD1 - TRBJ1-6 TRBV27
CSVERQGANEQFF TGCAGCGTTGAACGGCAGGGTGCGAATGAGCAGTTCTTC - few TRBJ2-1 TRBV29-1
CASAMGGGYEQYF TGTGCCAGCGCTATGGGGGGCGGTTACGAGCAGTACTTC - few TRBJ2-7 TRBV6-5
CASSLTGGCDTQYF TGTGCCAGCAGTTTAACAGGGGGGTGCGATACGCAGTATTTT TRBD1 - TRBJ2-3 TRBV27
CSAQRSGGGPTDTQYF TGCAGTGCCCAGCGGAGCGGGGGGGGACCCACAGATACGCAGTATTTT TRBD2 - TRBJ2-3 TRBV20-1
CASSPSIPDTQYF TGTGCCAGCAGCCCTAGCATTCCAGATACGCAGTATTTT - few TRBJ2-3 TRBV7-2
CASTSPGGGTDTQYF TGTGCCAGCACCTCACCGGGGGGGGGCACAGATACGCAGTATTTT TRBD2 - TRBJ2-3 TRBV27
CASSPTGRELYGYTF TGTGCCAGCAGCCCCACCGGACGGGAACTCTATGGCTACACCTTC - - TRBJ1-2 TRBV5-6
CSVESGLAKNIQYF TGCAGCGTTGAAAGTGGGTTAGCCAAAAACATTCAGTACTTC - - TRBJ2-4 TRBV29-1
CASSDSRTGLGWNEQFF TGTGCCAGCAGCGACTCGAGGACAGGGTTAGGTTGGAATGAGCAGTTCTTC TRBD1 - TRBJ2-1 TRBV9
CASSLFRGRSPLHF TGTGCCAGCAGTTTATTCAGGGGGCGATCACCCCTCCACTTT TRBD1 few TRBJ1-6 TRBV12-3/TRBV12-4
CASSDIQDAGYTF TGTGCCAGCAGTGACATCCAGGACGCAGGCTACACCTTC - - TRBJ1-2 TRBV6-5
CSVSPGGGSVREQYF TGCAGCGTCTCTCCCGGTGGGGGATCGGTGCGGGAGCAGTACTTC - many TRBJ2-7 TRBV29-1
CASSAHRESNYGYTF TGTGCCAGCAGCGCCCACCGGGAGTCAAACTATGGCTACACCTTC - few TRBJ1-2 TRBV9
CASSQGSSGLYNEQFF TGTGCCAGCAGCCAGGGCTCTAGCGGGTTATACAATGAGCAGTTCTTC TRBD2 - TRBJ2-1 TRBV3-1
CASSPATFGGYGYTF TGCGCCAGCAGCCCAGCTACCTTCGGGGGCTATGGCTACACCTTC - - TRBJ1-2 TRBV4-3
CASSLSYGETQFF TGTGCCAGCAGTCTTAGCTACGGCGAGACCCAGTTCTTC - - TRBJ2-1 TRBV7-2
CASSVLGSSYEQYF TGTGCCAGCAGCGTTTTAGGAAGCTCCTACGAGCAGTACTTC - - TRBJ2-7 TRBV7-2
CASRPGLRTDTQYF TGTGCCAGCAGACCGGGACTCCGCACAGATACGCAGTATTTT - - TRBJ2-3 TRBV12-3/TRBV12-4
CSPYGARYGYTF TGCAGTCCCTACGGGGCGCGCTATGGCTACACCTTC - few TRBJ1-2 TRBV20-1